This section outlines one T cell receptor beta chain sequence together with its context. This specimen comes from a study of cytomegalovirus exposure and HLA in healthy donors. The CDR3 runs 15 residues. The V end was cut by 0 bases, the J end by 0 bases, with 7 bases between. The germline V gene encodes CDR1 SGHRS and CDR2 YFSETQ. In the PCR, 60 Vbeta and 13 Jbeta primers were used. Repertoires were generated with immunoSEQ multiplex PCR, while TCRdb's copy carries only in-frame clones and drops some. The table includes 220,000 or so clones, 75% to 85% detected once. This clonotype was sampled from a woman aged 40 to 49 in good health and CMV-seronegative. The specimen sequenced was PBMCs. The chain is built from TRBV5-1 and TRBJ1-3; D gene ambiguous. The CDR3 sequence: CASSLAGSSGNTIYF. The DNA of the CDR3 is TGCGCCAGCAGCTTGGCAGGCAGCTCTGGAAACACCATATATTTT. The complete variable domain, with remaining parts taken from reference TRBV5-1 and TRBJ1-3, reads KAGVTQTPRYLIKTRGQQVTLSCSPISGHRSVSWYQQTPGQGLQFLFEYFSETQRNKGNFPGRFSGRQFSNSRSEMNVSTLELGDSALYLCASSLAGSSGNTIYFGEGSWLTVV.